This TCR beta chain was captured in a study of cytomegalovirus exposure and HLA in healthy donors. Trimming removed 2 bases at V and 7 bases at J, with 18 bases between. The CDR3 runs to 15 residues. Germline-derived CDR1 and CDR2 are SNHLY and FYNNEI. This PCR relied on a set of 60 Vbeta primers and 13 Jbeta primers. Repertoires were generated with immunoSEQ multiplex PCR, while TCRdb's copy carries only in-frame clones and drops some. The table lists about 200,000 clones, less than 90% of them singletons. General study points: Later analysis suggested most CMV-associated TCR beta chains were HLA-restricted. As confirmed in vitro, a few CMV-associated chains were specific for CMV antigens. A prior analysis recorded that most TCR beta V segments were productive about 87% or about 30% of the time.

Comment on this clone: No antigen is known for it.

The material sequenced was PBMCs. J is TRBJ2-7 and V is TRBV2, with D tentatively TRBD2 (7 bases). This clonotype was obtained from a woman aged 25 to 39 in good health and CMV-seronegative. The DNA of the CDR3 is TGTGCCAGCAGTGAAAGTCTGGGGGGGCTTGGGGAGCAGTACTTC. Protein sequence: CASSESLGGLGEQYF.